Following are 3 T cell receptor beta chains from one sample sequenced in a study of post-analysis software for immune sequencing data. Regarding the study as a whole: Comparison of patients with controls showed 5 or 6 TRBV segments more frequent in patients, TRBV5-6, TRBV5-1 and TRBV20-1 among them.

Antigens for these TCRs are unknown. Carried by the TCR beta cDNA libraries were unique molecular identifiers. MiXCR was run by TCRdb on the PCR reads, yielding one entry per CDR3 protein. The table includes 600,000 to 700,000 distinct CDR3 sequences, roughly three fifths detected once. Source material: blood. All receptors come from a girl aged 2 to 10 with multiple sclerosis.

This chain joins TRBV25-1 and TRBJ2-3, with 8 bases aligning to TRBD1. This CDR3 contains 19 residues. Per germline, CDR1 MGHDK and CDR2 SYGVNS. After removal of 4 bases from V and 1 base from J, the junction contained 16 bases not matched to a gene. The chain's CDR3 is CASSVWTGPVSYGTDTQYF. The DNA for the CDR3 is TGTGCCAGCAGTGTCTGGACAGGGCCGGTCAGTTATGGCACAGATACGCAGTATTTT.

As concerns this clonotype: The junction does not match germline at one end; this may be a read error. This chain connects TRBV11-2 to TRBJ2-3; 10 positions agree with TRBD1. The germline V gene encodes CDR1 SGHAT and CDR2 FQNNGV. This CDR3 comprises 15 residues. DNA of the CDR3: TGTGCCAGCAGTACGGGACAGGGGATCACAGATACGCAGTGTTTT. It yields the protein CASSTGQGITDTQCF.

The chain couples TRBV2 to TRBJ2-1; D is perhaps TRBD1 (6 bases). The germline gives CDR1 SNHLY, CDR2 FYNNEI. This CDR3 is built from 14 residues. V was shortened by 8 bases and J by 7 bases, with 18 bases between the two germline ends. The CDR3 DNA follows: TGTGCCAGCGACGTGGACAGCGGCGTAAATGAGCAGTTCTTC. This codes for CASDVDSGVNEQFF.